In its sample, the clone carrying this TCR beta chain was seen a few times. Its antigen remains unknown. The sample comes from a study of T cell repertoires in cytomegalovirus infection. In TCRdb, the reads were re-called with MiXCR into one record per CDR3 protein. The table records about 570,000 distinct CDR3 sequences, approximately 40% of them present only once. V lost 6 bases and J 3 bases, leaving 23 bases between the germline ends. Germline-derived CDR1 and CDR2 are SGHVS and FNYEAQ. This CDR3 comprises 18 residues. The sample was cultured PBMCs, taken from culture after CMV antigen stimulation. The rearrangement uses TRBV7-6 and TRBJ2-2; the D gene is possibly TRBD2 (7 bases). The TCR comes from a human donor in good health (CMV status not recorded). Some clones in this sample may be carry-over from other donors' samples. CDR3 residues: CASSSLRGGGRYTGELFF. The CDR3 coding sequence is TGTGCCAGCAGTTCCCTGAGGGGGGGGGGCCGGTACACCGGGGAGCTGTTTTTT.